Shown below are 2 T cell receptor beta chains from a single sample sequenced in a study of T cells expressing NK-cell markers. TCRdb re-called the 5' RACE reads and shows each CDR3 protein once, DNA omitted. Recorded for this sample: over 350,000 distinct CDR3 sequences. Sequencing used blood T cells: a sorted CD56 or NKG2C T cell subset, CD4+ or CD8+ T cells, or bulk PBMC T cells (not recorded which). All receptors derive from a woman between 45 and 65 years old in good health.

The chain carries TRBV5-4 and TRBJ2-1; checking the TCRdb D call of TRBD1 is not possible without DNA. This CDR3 is 16 amino acids long. Germline loops: CDR1 SGHNT, CDR2 YYREEE (reference sequence). CDR3 in amino acids: CASSLELTGAYNEQFF.

The chain recombines TRBV18 with TRBJ2-1. This CDR3 has 12 residues. The V gene's germline CDR1 is KGHSH and CDR2 LQKENI. The CDR3 loop reads CASSPVGVEQFF.